Presented here are 7 T cell receptor beta chains from one specimen sequenced in a study of spatial heterogeneity in lung cancer. Time point denoted: blood at routine non-recurrence follow-up after resection. From the 5' RACE reads, TCRdb called clonotypes with MiXCR, one entry per CDR3 protein. The sample consists of some 30,000 distinct CDR3 sequences, more than 4.5% of them appearing once. The starting material was PBMCs, obtained at follow-up. These receptors were obtained from a female donor with early-stage non-small cell lung cancer.

This clonotype was observed a handful of times. A much more abundant neighbour one base away suggests this may be a read error. V usage is TRBV20-1 and J usage is TRBJ2-7, with 10 bases lining up with TRBD2. From germline, CDR1 is DFQATT and CDR2 SNEGSKA (reference sequence). The CDR3 sequence is 15 residues long. As DNA, the CDR3 is TGCAGTGCTGGAGATATGCTAGCGGGAGCCTACGAGCAGTACTTC. This sequence encodes CSAGDMLAGAYEQYF.

The chain links TRBV5-1 to TRBJ1-1; 8 bases map to TRBD1. From germline, CDR1 is SGHRS and CDR2 YFSETQ. The CDR3 contains 15 residues. V lost 0 bases and J lost 1; bases outside the gene matches: 2. This CDR3 is CASSLDRGANTEAFF. CDR3 bases: TGCGCCAGCAGCTTGGACAGGGGGGCGAACACTGAAGCTTTCTTT.

This clonotype was seen at least ten times. V gene TRBV3-1 combines with J gene TRBJ1-4, with TRBD1 as a possible D gene (5 bases). V dropped 1 base and J dropped 11 bases, with 11 bases sitting between them. Germline lookup yields CDR1 LGHDT and CDR2 YNNKEL (reference sequence). The CDR3 length is 13 residues. The CDR3 DNA reads TGTGCCAGCAGCCAAGTCGGGGGTCTCAAACTGTTTTTT. It is translated as CASSQVGGLKLFF. The whole variable domain, filled in from reference TRBV3-1 and TRBJ1-4, reads DTAVSQTPKYLVTQMGNDKSIKCEQNLGHDTMYWYKQDSKKFLKIMFSYNNKELIINETVPNRFSPKSPDKAHLNLHINSLELGDSAVYFCASSQVGGLKLFFGSGTQLSVL.

This clonotype has a count of ten or more. This CDR3 reads CSALGLQGGEQFF. The CDR3 DNA reads as TGCAGTGCTTTGGGACTGCAGGGGGGTGAGCAGTTCTTC. The chain links TRBV20-1 to TRBJ2-1; TRBD1 might be the D (7 bases). Germline V lookup: CDR1 DFQATT, CDR2 SNEGSKA (reference sequence). Between the trimmed V and J ends, which lost 5 bases and 9 bases, there was a span of 17 bases. The CDR3 totals 13 residues.

Ten or more counts support this clonotype. For the CDR3, the DNA is TGTGCCAGCATGGCAGGGTGGAACACTGAAGCTTTCTTT. It yields the protein CASMAGWNTEAFF. V and J are TRBV2 and TRBJ1-1, with D perhaps TRBD1 (5 bases). This CDR3 contains 13 residues. Germline V gene sequence: CDR1 SNHLY, CDR2 FYNNEI. The V gene lost 7 bases and the J gene lost 1 base, with 10 bases spanning the gap.

This clonotype has ten or more counts. The chain uses TRBV10-3 and TRBJ2-3; 8 bases are a match to TRBD2. Per the germline V gene, CDR1 is ENHRY and CDR2 is SYGVKD. This CDR3 contains 15 residues. V shed 11 bases, J shed 2 bases, and the junction held 12 bases outside the gene matches. CDR3 in DNA: TGTGCCTCAACGGCCAGCGGGAGCATCACAGATACGCAGTATTTT. Translated, it gives CASTASGSITDTQYF.

This clonotype was observed at least ten times. The gene calls are TRBV27 and TRBJ2-1; 10 nucleotides line up with TRBD2. This CDR3 contains 19 residues. CDR1 and CDR2 (germline): MNHEY, SMNVEV (reference sequence). Trimming took 8 bases from V and 6 from J; bases not matched to a gene: 22. CDR3 nucleotide sequence: TGTGCCAGCCAACTTAATTCACTAGCGGGACTCAGGGGAACCAATGAGCAGTTCTTC. Its protein is CASQLNSLAGLRGTNEQFF.